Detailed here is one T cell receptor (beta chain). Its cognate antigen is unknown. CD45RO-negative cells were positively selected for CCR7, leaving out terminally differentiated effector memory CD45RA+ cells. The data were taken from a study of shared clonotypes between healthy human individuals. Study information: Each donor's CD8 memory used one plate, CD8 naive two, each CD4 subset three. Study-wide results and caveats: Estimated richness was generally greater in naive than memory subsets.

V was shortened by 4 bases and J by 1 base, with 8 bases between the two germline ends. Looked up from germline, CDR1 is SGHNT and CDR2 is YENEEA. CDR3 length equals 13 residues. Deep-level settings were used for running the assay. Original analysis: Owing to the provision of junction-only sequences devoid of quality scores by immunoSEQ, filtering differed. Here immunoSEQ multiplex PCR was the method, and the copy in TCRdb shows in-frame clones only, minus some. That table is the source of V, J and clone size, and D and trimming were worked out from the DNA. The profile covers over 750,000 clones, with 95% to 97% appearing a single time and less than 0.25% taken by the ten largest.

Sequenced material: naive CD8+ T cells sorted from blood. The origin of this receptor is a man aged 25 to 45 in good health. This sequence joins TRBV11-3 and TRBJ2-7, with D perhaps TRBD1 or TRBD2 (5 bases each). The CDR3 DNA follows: TGTGCCAGCAGCTACGGGGCGTCCTACGAGCAGTACTTC. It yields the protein CASSYGASYEQYF.